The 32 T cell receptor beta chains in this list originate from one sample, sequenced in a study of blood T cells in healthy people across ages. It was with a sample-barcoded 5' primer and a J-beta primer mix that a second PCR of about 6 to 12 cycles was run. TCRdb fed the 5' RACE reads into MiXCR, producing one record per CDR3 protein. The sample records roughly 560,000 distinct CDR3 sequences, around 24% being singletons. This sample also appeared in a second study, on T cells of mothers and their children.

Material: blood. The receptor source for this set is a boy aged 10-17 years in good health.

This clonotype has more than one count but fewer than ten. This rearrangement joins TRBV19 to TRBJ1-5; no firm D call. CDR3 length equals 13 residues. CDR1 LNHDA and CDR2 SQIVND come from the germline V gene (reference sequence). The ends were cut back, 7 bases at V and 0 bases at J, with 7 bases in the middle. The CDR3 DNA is TGTGCCAGTACAGATTTTAGCAATCAGCCCCAGCATTTT. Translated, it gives CASTDFSNQPQHF.

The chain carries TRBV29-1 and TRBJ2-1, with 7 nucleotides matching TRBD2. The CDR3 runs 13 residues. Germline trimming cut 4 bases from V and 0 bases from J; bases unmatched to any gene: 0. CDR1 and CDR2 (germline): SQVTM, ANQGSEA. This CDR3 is CSVGTSSYNEQFF. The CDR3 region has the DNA TGCAGCGTTGGGACTAGCTCCTACAATGAGCAGTTCTTC.

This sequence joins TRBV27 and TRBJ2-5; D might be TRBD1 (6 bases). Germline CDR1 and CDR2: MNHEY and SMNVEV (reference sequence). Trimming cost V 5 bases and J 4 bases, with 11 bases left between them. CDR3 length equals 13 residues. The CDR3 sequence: CASSGQFIETQYF. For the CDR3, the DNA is TGTGCCAGCAGTGGACAGTTTATAGAGACCCAGTACTTC.

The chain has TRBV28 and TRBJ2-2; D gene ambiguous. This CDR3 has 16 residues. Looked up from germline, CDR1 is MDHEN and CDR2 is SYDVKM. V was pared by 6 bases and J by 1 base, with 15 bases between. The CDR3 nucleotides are TGTGCCAGCAGAAAGACGGAGTTTGTGAACACCGGGGAGCTGTTTTTT. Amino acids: CASRKTEFVNTGELFF.

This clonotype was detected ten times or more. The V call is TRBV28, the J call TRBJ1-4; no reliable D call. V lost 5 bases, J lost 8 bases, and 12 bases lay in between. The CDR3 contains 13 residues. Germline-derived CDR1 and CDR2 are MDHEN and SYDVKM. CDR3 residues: CASSGWMGEKLFF. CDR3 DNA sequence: TGTGCCAGCAGTGGGTGGATGGGGGAAAAACTGTTTTTT.

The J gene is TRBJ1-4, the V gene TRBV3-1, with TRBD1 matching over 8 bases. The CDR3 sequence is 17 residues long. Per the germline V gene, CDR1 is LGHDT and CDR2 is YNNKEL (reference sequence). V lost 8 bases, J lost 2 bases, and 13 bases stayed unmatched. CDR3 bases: TGTGCCAGCGCCGAGGACGACAGGGGCCTTACTAATGAAAAACTGTTTTTT. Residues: CASAEDDRGLTNEKLFF.

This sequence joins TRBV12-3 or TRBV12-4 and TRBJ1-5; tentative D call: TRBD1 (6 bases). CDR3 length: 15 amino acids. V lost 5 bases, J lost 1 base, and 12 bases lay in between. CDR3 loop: CASSEQGVSNQPQHF. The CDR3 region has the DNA TGTGCCAGCAGTGAACAGGGTGTCAGCAATCAGCCCCAGCATTTT.

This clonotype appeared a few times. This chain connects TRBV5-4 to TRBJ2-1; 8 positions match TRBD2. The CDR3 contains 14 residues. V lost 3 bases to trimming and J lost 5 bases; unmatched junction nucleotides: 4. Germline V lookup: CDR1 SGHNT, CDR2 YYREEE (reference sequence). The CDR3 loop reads CASSSGGPDNEQFF. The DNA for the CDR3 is TGTGCCAGCAGCTCGGGGGGGCCAGACAATGAGCAGTTCTTC.

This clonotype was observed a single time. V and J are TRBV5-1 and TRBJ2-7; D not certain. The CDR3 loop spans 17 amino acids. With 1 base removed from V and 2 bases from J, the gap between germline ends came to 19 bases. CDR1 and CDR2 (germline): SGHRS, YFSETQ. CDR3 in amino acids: CASSLHSGVKITYEQYF. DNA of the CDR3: TGCGCCAGCAGCTTGCATAGTGGGGTAAAGATTACCTACGAGCAGTACTTC.

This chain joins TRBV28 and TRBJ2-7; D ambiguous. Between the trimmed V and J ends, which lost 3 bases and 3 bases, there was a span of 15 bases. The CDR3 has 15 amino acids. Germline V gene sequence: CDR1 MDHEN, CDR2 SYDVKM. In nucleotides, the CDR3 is TGTGCCAGCAGTTTGCAGCGAGCCGCTCACTACGAGCAGTACTTC. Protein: CASSLQRAAHYEQYF.

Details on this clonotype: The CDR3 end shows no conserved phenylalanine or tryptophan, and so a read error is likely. The CDR3 nucleotides are TGCAGCGTTGTTGGCTCCACGACAATCACAGATACGCAGTATCTT. It translates to CSVVGSTTITDTQYL. The chain is built from TRBV29-1 and TRBJ2-3, with D hard to call. The V gene lost 4 bases and the J gene lost 2 bases, with 16 bases spanning the gap. The CDR3 contains 15 residues. CDR1 SQVTM and CDR2 ANQGSEA come from the germline V gene.

CDR3 sequence (DNA): TGTGCCAGCAGTTACGGCCTAGCGGTGGGCGACGAGCAGTACTTC. This codes for CASSYGLAVGDEQYF. The V and J genes are TRBV6-2 or TRBV6-3 and TRBJ2-7; TRBD2 agrees at 7 bases. Germline V gives CDR1 MNHEY, CDR2 SVGEGT. Trimming took 2 bases from V and 5 from J; bases not matched to a gene: 9. This CDR3 has 15 amino acids.

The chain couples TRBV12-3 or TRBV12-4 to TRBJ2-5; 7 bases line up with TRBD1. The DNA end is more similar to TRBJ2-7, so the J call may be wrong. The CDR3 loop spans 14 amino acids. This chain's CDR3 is CASSEGTAPYEQYF. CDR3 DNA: TGTGCCAGCAGTGAAGGGACAGCCCCCTACGAGCAGTACTTC.

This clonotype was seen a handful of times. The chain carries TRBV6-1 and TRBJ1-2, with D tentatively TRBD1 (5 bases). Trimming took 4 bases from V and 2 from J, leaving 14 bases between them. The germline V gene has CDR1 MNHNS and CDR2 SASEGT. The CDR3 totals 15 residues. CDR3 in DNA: TGTGCCAGCAGTGGGCTGGACGGGGCGAACTATGGCTACACCTTC. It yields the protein CASSGLDGANYGYTF.

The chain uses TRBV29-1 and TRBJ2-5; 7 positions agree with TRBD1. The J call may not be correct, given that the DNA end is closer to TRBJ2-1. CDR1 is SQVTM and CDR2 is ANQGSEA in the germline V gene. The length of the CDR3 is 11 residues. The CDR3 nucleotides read TGCAGCGTTGCGACAGGGAATGAGCAGTTCTTC. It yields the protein CSVATGNEQFF.

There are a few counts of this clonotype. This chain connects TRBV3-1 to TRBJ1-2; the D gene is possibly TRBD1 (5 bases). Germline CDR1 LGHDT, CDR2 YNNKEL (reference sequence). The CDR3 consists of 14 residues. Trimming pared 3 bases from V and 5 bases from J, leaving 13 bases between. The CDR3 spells CASSQDTSSYGYTF. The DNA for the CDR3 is TGTGCCAGCAGCCAGGACACCTCTTCTTATGGCTACACCTTC.

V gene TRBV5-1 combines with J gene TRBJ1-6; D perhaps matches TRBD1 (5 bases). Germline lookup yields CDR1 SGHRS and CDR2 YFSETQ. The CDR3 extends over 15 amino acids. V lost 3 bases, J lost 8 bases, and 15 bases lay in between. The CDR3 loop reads CASSSGPRDDSPLHF. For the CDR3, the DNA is TGCGCCAGCAGCTCGGGACCCCGGGATGATTCACCCCTCCACTTT.

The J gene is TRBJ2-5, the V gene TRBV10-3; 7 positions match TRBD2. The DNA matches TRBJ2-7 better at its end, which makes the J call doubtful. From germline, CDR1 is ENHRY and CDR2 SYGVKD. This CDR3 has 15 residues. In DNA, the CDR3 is TGTGCCATCAGTGAGATCGCGGGGAGGGACTACGAGCAGTACTTC. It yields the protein CAISEIAGRDYEQYF.

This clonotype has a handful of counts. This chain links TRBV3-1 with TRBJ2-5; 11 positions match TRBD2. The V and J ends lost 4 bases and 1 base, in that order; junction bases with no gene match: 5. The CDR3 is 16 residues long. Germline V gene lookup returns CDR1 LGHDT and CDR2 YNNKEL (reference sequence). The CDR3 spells CASSPRGLAGQETQYF. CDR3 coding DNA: TGTGCCAGCAGCCCTAGAGGACTAGCGGGCCAAGAGACCCAGTACTTC.

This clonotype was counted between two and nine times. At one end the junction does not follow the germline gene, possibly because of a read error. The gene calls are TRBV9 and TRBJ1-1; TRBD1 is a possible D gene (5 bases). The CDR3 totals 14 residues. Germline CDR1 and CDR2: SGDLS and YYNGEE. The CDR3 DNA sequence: TGTGCCAGCAGCGTAGGACGGGGGAACGCTGAAGCTTTCTTT. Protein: CASSVGRGNAEAFF.

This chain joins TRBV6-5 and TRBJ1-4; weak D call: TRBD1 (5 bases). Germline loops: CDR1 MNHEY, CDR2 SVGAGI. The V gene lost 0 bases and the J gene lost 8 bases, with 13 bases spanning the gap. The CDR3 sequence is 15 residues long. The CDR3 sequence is CASSYSAGFLEKLFF. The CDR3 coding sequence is TGTGCCAGCAGTTACTCGGCAGGGTTTTTAGAAAAACTGTTTTTT.

CDR3 in DNA: TGCAGCGGTGCGCGGGGGGACCCGGAGCAGTTCTTC. Protein sequence: CSGARGDPEQFF. This chain links TRBV29-1 with TRBJ2-1; 8 nucleotides agree with TRBD2. This CDR3 region has 12 residues. V lost 7 bases and J lost 10; bases outside the gene matches: 9. The germline CDR1 and CDR2 sequences are SQVTM and ANQGSEA.

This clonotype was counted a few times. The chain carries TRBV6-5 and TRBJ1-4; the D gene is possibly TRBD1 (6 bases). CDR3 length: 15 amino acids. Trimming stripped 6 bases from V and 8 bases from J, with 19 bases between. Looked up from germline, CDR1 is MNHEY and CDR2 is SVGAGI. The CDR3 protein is CASSLRQAGREKLFF. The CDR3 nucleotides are TGTGCCAGCAGCCTTCGACAGGCCGGACGCGAAAAACTGTTTTTT.

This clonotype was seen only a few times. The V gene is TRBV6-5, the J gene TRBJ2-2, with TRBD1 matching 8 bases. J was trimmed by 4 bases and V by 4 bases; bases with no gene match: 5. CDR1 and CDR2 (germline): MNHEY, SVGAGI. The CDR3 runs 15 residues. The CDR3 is CASSSPGQGTGELFF. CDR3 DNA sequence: TGTGCCAGCAGTTCCCCCGGACAGGGCACCGGGGAGCTGTTTTTT.

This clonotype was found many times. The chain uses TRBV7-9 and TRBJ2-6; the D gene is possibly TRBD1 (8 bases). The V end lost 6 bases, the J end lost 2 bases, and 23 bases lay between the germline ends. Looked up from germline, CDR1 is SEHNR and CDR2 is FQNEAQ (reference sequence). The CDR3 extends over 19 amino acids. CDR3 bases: TGTGCCAGCAGTCAACCCCCTTACAGGGGGAGGGCTGGGGCCAACGTCCTGACTTTC. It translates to CASSQPPYRGRAGANVLTF.

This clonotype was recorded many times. CDR3 region: CASSLGDIYSSFSGANVLTF. DNA for the CDR3: TGTGCCAGCAGCTTAGGGGACATCTACTCCTCCTTCTCTGGGGCCAACGTCCTGACTTTC. J is TRBJ2-6 and V is TRBV7-2; D may be TRBD1 (6 bases). The ends were cut back, 1 base at V and 0 bases at J, with 19 bases in the middle. Per germline, CDR1 SGHTA and CDR2 FQGNSA. This CDR3 has 20 residues.

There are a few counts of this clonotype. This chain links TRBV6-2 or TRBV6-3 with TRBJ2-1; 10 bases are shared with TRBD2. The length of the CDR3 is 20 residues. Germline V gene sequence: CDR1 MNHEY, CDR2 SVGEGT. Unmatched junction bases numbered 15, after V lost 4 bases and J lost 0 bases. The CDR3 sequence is CASSLFSGGTTLTSYNEQFF. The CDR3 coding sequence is TGTGCCAGCAGTTTATTTAGCGGGGGGACTACACTAACCTCCTACAATGAGCAGTTCTTC.

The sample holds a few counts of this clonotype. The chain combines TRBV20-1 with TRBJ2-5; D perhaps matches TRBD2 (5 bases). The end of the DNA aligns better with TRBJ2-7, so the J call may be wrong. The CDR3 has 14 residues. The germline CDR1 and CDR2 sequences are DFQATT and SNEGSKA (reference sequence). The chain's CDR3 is CSAVAGGSTYEQYF. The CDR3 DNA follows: TGCAGTGCTGTCGCCGGAGGATCGACCTACGAGCAGTACTTC.

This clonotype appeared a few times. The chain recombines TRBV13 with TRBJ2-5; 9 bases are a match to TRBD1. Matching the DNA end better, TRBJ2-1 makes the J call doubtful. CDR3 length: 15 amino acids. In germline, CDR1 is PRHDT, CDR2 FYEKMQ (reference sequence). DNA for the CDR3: TGTGCCAGCAGCCTAAGGACAGGGGCCCGACTAGAGCAGTTCTTC. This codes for CASSLRTGARLEQFF.

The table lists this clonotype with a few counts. The CDR3 sequence: CATSSGIYDYGYTF. CDR3 sequence (DNA): TGTGCCACCAGCAGCGGGATTTATGACTATGGCTACACCTTC. The chain employs TRBV15 and TRBJ1-2; unclear D gene. Germline lookup yields CDR1 LNHNV and CDR2 YYDKDF (reference sequence). V was shortened by 3 bases and J by 3 bases, with 11 bases between the two germline ends. The CDR3 spans 14 residues.

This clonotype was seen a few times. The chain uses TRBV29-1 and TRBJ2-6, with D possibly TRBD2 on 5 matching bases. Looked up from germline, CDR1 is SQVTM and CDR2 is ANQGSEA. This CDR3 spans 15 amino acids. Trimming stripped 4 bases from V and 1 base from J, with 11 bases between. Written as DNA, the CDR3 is TGCAGCGTTGCCCTTGGAGGATCTGGGGCCAACGTCCTGACTTTC. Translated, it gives CSVALGGSGANVLTF.

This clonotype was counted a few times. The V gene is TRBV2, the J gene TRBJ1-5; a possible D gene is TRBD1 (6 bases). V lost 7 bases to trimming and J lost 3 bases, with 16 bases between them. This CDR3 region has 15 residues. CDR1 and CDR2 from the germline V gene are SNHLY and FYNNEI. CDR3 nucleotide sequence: TGTGCCAGCACGGAGTCAGGGGATCTCAATCAGCCCCAGCATTTT. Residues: CASTESGDLNQPQHF.